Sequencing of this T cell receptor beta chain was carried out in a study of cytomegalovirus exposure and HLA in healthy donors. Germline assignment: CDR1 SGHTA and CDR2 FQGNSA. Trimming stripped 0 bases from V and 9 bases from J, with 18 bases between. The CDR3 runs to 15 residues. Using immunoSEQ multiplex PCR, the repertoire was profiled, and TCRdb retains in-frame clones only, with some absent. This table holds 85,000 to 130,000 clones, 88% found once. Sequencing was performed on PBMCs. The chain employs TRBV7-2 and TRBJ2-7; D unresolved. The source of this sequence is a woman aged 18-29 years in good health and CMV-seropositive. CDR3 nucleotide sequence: TGTGCCAGCAGCTTAGCTGAGTATCCCCTTACGGTGCAGTACTTC. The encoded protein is CASSLAEYPLTVQYF.